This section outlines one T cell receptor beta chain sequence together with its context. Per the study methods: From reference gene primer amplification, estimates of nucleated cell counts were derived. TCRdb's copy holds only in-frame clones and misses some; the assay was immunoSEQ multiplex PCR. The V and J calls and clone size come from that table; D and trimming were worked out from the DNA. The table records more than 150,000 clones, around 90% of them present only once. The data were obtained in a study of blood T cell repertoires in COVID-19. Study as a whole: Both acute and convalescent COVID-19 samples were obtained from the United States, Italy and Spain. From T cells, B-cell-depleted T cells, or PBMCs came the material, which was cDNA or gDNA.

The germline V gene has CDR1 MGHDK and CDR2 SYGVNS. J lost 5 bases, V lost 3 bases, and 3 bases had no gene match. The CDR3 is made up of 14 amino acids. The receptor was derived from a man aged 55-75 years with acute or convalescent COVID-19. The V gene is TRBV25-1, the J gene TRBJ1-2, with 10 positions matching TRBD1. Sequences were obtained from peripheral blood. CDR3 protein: CASSETGGIYGYTF. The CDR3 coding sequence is TGTGCCAGCAGTGAGACAGGGGGCATTTATGGCTACACCTTC.